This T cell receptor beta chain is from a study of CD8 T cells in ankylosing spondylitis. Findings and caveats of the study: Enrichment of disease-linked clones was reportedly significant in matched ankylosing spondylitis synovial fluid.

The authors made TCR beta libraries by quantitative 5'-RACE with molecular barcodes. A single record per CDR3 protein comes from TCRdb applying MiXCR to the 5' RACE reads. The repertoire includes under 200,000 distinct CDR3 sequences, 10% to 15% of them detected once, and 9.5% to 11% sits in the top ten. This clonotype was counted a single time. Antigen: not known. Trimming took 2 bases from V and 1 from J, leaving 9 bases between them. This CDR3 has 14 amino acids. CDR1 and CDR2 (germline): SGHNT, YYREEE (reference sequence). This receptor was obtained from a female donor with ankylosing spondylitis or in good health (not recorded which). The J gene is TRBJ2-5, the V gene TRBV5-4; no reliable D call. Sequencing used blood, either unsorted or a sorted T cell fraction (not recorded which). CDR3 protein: CASSFRSTQETQYF. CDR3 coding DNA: TGTGCCAGCAGCTTCCGCAGTACCCAAGAGACCCAGTACTTC.